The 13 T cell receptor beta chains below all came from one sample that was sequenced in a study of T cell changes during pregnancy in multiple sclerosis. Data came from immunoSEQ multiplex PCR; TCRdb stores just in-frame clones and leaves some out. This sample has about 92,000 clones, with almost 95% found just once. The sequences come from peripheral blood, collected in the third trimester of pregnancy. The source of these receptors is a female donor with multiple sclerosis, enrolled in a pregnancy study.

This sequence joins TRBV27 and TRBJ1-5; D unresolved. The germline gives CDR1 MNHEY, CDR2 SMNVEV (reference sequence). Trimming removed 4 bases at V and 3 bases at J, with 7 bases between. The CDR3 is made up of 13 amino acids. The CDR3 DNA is TGTGCCAGCAGTTCCAGTCTCAATCAGCCCCAGCATTTT. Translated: CASSSSLNQPQHF.

The CDR3 sequence: CASKFTAPGTEAFF. The CDR3 nucleotides are TGTGCCAGCAAGTTTACGGCGCCGGGCACTGAAGCTTTCTTT. The V gene is TRBV27, the J gene TRBJ1-1; D not certain. Germline lookup yields CDR1 MNHEY and CDR2 SMNVEV (reference sequence). This CDR3 has 14 residues. V gave up 7 bases and J gave up 4 bases, with 16 bases separating them.

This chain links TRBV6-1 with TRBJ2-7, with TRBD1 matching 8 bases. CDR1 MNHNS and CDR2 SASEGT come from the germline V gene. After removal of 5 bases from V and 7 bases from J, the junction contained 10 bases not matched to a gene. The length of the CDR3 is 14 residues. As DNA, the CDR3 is TGTGCCAGCAGTCGACAGGGGTCAGGTTTGGAGCAGTACTTC. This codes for CASSRQGSGLEQYF.

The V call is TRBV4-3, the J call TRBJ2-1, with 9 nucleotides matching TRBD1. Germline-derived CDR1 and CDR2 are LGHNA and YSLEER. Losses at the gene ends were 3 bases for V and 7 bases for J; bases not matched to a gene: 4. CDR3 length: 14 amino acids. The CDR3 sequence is CASSQVGQGNEQFF. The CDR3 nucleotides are TGCGCCAGCAGCCAGGTGGGACAGGGAAATGAGCAGTTCTTC.

The DNA for the CDR3 is TGTGCCAGCAGTGATTCACAGGGGGTAGGAGTGAGGGAGCAGTACTTC. Residues: CASSDSQGVGVREQYF. The gene calls are TRBV25-1 and TRBJ2-7, with 8 bases fitting TRBD1. CDR3 size: 16 residues. Per the germline V gene, CDR1 is MGHDK and CDR2 is SYGVNS. V trimming: 3 bases; J trimming: 7 bases; junction bases outside the gene matches: 14.

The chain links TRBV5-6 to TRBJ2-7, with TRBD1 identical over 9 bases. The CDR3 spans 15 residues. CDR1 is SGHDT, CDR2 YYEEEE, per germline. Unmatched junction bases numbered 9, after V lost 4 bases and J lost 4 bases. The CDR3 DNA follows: TGTGCCAGCAGCCTGCCCGGGACAGGGTTATACGAGCAGTACTTC. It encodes CASSLPGTGLYEQYF.

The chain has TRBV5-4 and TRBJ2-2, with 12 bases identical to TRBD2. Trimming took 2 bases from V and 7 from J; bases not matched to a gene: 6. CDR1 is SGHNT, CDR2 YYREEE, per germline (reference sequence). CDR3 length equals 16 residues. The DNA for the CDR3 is TGTGCCAGCAGCTTACTAGCGGGAGGAGGGAACGGGGAGCTGTTTTTT. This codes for CASSLLAGGGNGELFF.

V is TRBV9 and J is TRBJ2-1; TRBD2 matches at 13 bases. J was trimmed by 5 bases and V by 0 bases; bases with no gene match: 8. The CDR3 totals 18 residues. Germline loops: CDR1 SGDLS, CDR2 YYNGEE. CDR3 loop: CASSVATGTSGVHNEQFF. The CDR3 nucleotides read TGTGCCAGCAGCGTAGCTACCGGGACTAGCGGGGTCCACAATGAGCAGTTCTTC.

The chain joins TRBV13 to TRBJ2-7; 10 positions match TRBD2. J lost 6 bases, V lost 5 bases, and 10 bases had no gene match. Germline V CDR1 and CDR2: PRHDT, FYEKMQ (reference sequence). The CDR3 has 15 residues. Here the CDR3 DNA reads TGTGCCAGCAGCACCAGCGGGAGGGGTGGTGGCGAGCAGTACTTC. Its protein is CASSTSGRGGGEQYF. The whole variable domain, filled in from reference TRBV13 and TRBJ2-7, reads AAGVIQSPRHLIKEKRETATLKCYPIPRHDTVYWYQQGPGQDPQFLISFYEKMQSDKGSIPDRFSAQQFSDYHSELNMSSLELGDSALYFCASSTSGRGGGEQYFGPGTRLTVT.

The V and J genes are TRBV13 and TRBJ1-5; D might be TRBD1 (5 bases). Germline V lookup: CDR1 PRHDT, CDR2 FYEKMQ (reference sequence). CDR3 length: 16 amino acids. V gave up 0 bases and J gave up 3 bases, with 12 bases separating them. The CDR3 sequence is CASSLGIGGPNQPQHF. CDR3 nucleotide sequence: TGTGCCAGCAGCTTAGGGATCGGGGGACCCAATCAGCCCCAGCATTTT.

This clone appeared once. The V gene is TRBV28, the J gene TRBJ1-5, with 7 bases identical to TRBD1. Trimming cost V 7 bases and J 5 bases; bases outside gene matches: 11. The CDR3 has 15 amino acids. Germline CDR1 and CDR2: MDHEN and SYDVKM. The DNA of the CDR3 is TGTGCCAGCACAAATCAGGGGGTTTGGGATCAGCCCCAGCATTTT. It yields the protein CASTNQGVWDQPQHF.

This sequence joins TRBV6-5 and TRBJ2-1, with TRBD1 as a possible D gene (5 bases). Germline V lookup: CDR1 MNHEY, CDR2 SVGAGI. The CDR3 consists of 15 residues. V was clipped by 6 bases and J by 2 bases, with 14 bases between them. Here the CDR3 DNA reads TGTGCCAGCAGCACAAGGGGCTATCCCTACAATGAGCAGTTCTTC. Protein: CASSTRGYPYNEQFF.

CDR3 sequence: CASSYQEGQANIQYF. DNA for the CDR3: TGCGCCAGCAGCTACCAGGAGGGCCAGGCGAACATTCAGTACTTC. V usage is TRBV5-1 and J usage is TRBJ2-4; a weak D match, TRBD2 (6 bases). CDR1 is SGHRS, CDR2 YFSETQ, per germline. The germline V and J ends were trimmed by 3 bases and 7 bases, with 17 bases remaining between them. The CDR3 sequence is 15 residues long.